This T cell receptor beta chain stems from a study of T cell repertoires in ileal Crohn's disease. Sequencing used immunoSEQ multiplex PCR; TCRdb keeps in-frame clones, though not all of them. This table has more than 60,000 clones, roughly nine tenths appearing once. Time point defined: neoterminal ileum biopsy at postoperative endoscopy, about 6 months after surgery. The material sequenced was ileal tissue. The TCR comes from an adult with Crohn's disease.

CDR3 in amino acids: CASSLVSDYGYTF. In nucleotides, the CDR3 is TGTGCCAGCAGCTTAGTTAGTGACTATGGCTACACCTTC. The V gene is TRBV7-2, the J gene TRBJ1-2; D is ambiguous. The V gene's germline CDR1 is SGHTA and CDR2 FQGNSA. CDR3 length: 13 amino acids. The V end was cut by 1 base, the J end by 3 bases, with 6 bases between.